A single sample is the source of the 23 T cell receptor beta chains below, sequenced in a study of blood T cell repertoires in COVID-19. Here immunoSEQ multiplex PCR was the method, and the copy in TCRdb shows in-frame clones only, minus some. The sample includes about 210,000 clones, roughly four fifths of them seen just once. The specimen was peripheral blood. These receptors were obtained from a woman aged 40-49 years with active or convalescent COVID-19.

J is TRBJ2-3 and V is TRBV7-2; 9 positions match TRBD2. Trimming at V came to 2 bases and at J to 3 bases, leaving 6 bases not matched to a gene. The length of the CDR3 is 16 residues. Germline CDR1 reads SGHTA; CDR2 reads FQGNSA. The chain's CDR3 is CASSLWGGGATDTQYF. As DNA, the CDR3 is TGTGCCAGCAGCTTATGGGGCGGGGGGGCAACAGATACGCAGTATTTT.

The chain uses TRBV28 and TRBJ2-3, with D perhaps matching TRBD1 (6 bases). CDR1 and CDR2 (germline): MDHEN, SYDVKM. This CDR3 is 18 amino acids long. Trimming pared 2 bases from V and 4 bases from J, leaving 22 bases between. The CDR3, as DNA: TGTGCCAGCAGTTTACCTCTCGGACAGCCTAAGCCCCCAGATACGCAGTATTTT. Its protein product is CASSLPLGQPKPPDTQYF.

The rearrangement uses TRBV7-9 and TRBJ1-3; TRBD1 is a possible D gene (6 bases). CDR1 is SEHNR, CDR2 FQNEAQ, per germline (reference sequence). This CDR3 spans 17 amino acids. Trimming stripped 5 bases from V and 4 bases from J, with 21 bases between. CDR3 in DNA: TGTGCCAGCAGCCCAAGGGGGGGGTTAGGATCCGGAAACACCATATATTTT. Amino acids: CASSPRGGLGSGNTIYF.

The chain employs TRBV6-2 or TRBV6-3 and TRBJ1-5, with 8 bases lining up with TRBD1. The CDR3 has 16 amino acids. With 1 base clipped from V and 5 bases from J, the junction kept 7 bases outside the gene matches. The germline CDR1 and CDR2 sequences are MNHEY and SVGEGT. The CDR3 DNA reads as TGTGCCAGCAGTTACTTGGGGACAGGTCGAGATCAGCCCCAGCATTTT. The encoded protein is CASSYLGTGRDQPQHF.

The rearrangement joins TRBV24-1 to TRBJ2-1; D ambiguous. V was trimmed by 0 bases and J by 2 bases, leaving 10 bases between them. The CDR3 contains 16 residues. Germline-derived CDR1 and CDR2 are KGHDR and SFDVKD. CDR3 loop: CATSDLGPEAYNEQFF. The CDR3, as DNA: TGTGCCACCAGTGATTTGGGGCCAGAAGCCTACAATGAGCAGTTCTTC.

V and J are TRBV5-1 and TRBJ2-1; a weak D match, TRBD2 (6 bases). The CDR3 extends over 15 amino acids. The germline V gene encodes CDR1 SGHRS and CDR2 YFSETQ. V was trimmed by 1 base and J by 4 bases, leaving 12 bases between them. The CDR3 DNA sequence: TGCGCCAGCAGCTTGAGCGGCGGGGTGTACAATGAGCAGTTCTTC. Its protein is CASSLSGGVYNEQFF.

The chain employs TRBV28 and TRBJ2-4; 9 bases are a match to TRBD1. The ends lost 6 bases at V and 1 base at J; junction bases unmatched: 4. This CDR3 has 15 residues. Germline V gene sequence: CDR1 MDHEN, CDR2 SYDVKM. The CDR3 DNA is TGTGCCAGCAGCACAGGGGGCGCCGCCAAAAACATTCAGTACTTC. This codes for CASSTGGAAKNIQYF.

V and J are TRBV5-1 and TRBJ1-1, with D maybe TRBD1 (5 bases). This CDR3 comprises 13 residues. CDR1 is SGHRS and CDR2 is YFSETQ in the germline V gene. The V end was cut by 1 base, the J end by 7 bases, with 11 bases between. This CDR3 is CASSLPGRGEAFF. Written as DNA, the CDR3 is TGCGCCAGCAGCTTGCCGGGGAGGGGTGAAGCTTTCTTT.

The chain employs TRBV5-6 and TRBJ2-5, with D possibly TRBD2 on 5 matching bases. This CDR3 has 14 residues. Germline V lookup: CDR1 SGHDT, CDR2 YYEEEE. The V end lost 10 bases, the J end lost 1 base, and 17 bases lay between the germline ends. CDR3 sequence (DNA): TGTGCCGGGAGTCGTAGCAGTACCCAAGAGACCCAGTACTTC. Translating it yields CAGSRSSTQETQYF.

The chain combines TRBV18 with TRBJ1-3; D gene uncertain. CDR3 length equals 17 residues. Trimming pared 6 bases from V and 2 bases from J, leaving 20 bases between. CDR1 is KGHSH, CDR2 LQKENI, per germline. The chain's CDR3 is CASSLFEVSVAGNTIYF. The CDR3 bases are TGTGCCAGCTCGCTCTTCGAGGTCAGTGTCGCTGGAAACACCATATATTTT. Full variable domain (rest looked up from reference TRBV18 and TRBJ1-3): NAGVMQNPRHLVRRRGQEARLRCSPMKGHSHVYWYRQLPEEGLKFMVYLQKENIIDESGMPKERFSAEFPKEGPSILRIQQVVRGDSAAYFCASSLFEVSVAGNTIYFGEGSWLTVV.

The V call is TRBV4-1, the J call TRBJ2-4, with 7 bases aligning to TRBD1. The germline V gene encodes CDR1 MGHRA and CDR2 YSYEKL. This CDR3 spans 18 amino acids. The ends lost 4 bases at V and 0 bases at J; junction bases unmatched: 12. The CDR3 loop is CASSPTGASGRAKNIQYF. CDR3 in DNA: TGCGCCAGCAGCCCTACAGGGGCCAGCGGTAGAGCCAAAAACATTCAGTACTTC.

CDR3 in DNA: TGTGCCAGCAGGGACACGAAAAACATTCAGTACTTC. Protein sequence: CASRDTKNIQYF. V is TRBV6-5 and J is TRBJ2-4; D perhaps matches TRBD1 (5 bases). From germline, CDR1 is MNHEY and CDR2 SVGAGI. The CDR3 contains 12 residues. Trimming removed 6 bases at V and 4 bases at J, with 7 bases between.

The J gene is TRBJ1-1, the V gene TRBV6-4; D gene uncertain. Germline CDR1 is MRHNA and CDR2 is SNTAGT. The V and J ends lost 6 bases and 1 base respectively, with 9 bases between them. There are 13 residues in the CDR3. CDR3: CASRRETNTEAFF. As DNA, the CDR3 is TGTGCCAGCAGGCGGGAGACGAACACTGAAGCTTTCTTT.

The V gene is TRBV19, the J gene TRBJ2-1; 9 positions match TRBD1. The ends lost 3 bases at V and 0 bases at J; junction bases unmatched: 3. Germline V gene data show CDR1 as LNHDA and CDR2 as SQIVND (reference sequence). The CDR3 runs 16 residues. The CDR3 loop is CASSMAQGASYNEQFF. Here the CDR3 DNA reads TGTGCCAGTAGTATGGCACAGGGGGCCTCCTACAATGAGCAGTTCTTC.

V gene TRBV5-1 combines with J gene TRBJ2-2, with TRBD1 matching 9 bases. The CDR3 covers 15 residues. V shed 3 bases, J shed 6 bases, and the junction held 6 bases outside the gene matches. CDR1 SGHRS and CDR2 YFSETQ come from the germline V gene. CDR3 sequence reads: CASSWDREIAGELFF. The CDR3 DNA reads TGCGCCAGCAGCTGGGACAGGGAAATAGCCGGGGAGCTGTTTTTT.

The J gene is TRBJ1-1, the V gene TRBV6-4; TRBD1 might be the D (5 bases). This CDR3 has 14 residues. Germline CDR1 reads MRHNA; CDR2 reads SNTAGT. Trimming left V 4 bases short and J 10 bases short, with 19 bases between. CDR3: CASSGGLLLIVAFF. For the CDR3, the DNA is TGTGCCAGCAGTGGGGGCCTCCTTTTAATTGTAGCTTTCTTT.

The rearrangement joins TRBV25-1 to TRBJ2-7, with D possibly being TRBD2 (7 bases). CDR3 length: 13 amino acids. Per germline, CDR1 MGHDK and CDR2 SYGVNS. The ends were cut back, 8 bases at V and 2 bases at J, with 13 bases in the middle. The CDR3 is CASREGGTYEQYF. The DNA for the CDR3 is TGTGCCAGCCGAGAGGGGGGGACCTACGAGCAGTACTTC.

J is TRBJ2-6 and V is TRBV4-3; tentative D call: TRBD1 (6 bases). Germline lookup yields CDR1 LGHNA and CDR2 YSLEER. The CDR3 is 16 amino acids. Trimming removed 4 bases at V and 2 bases at J, with 12 bases between. The CDR3 spells CASSPRGQTGANVLTF. The CDR3 bases are TGCGCCAGCAGCCCCCGAGGACAGACTGGGGCCAACGTCCTGACTTTC.

This sequence joins TRBV12-3 or TRBV12-4 and TRBJ1-1; tentative D call: TRBD1 (5 bases). V dropped 5 bases and J dropped 4 bases, with 8 bases sitting between them. There are 12 residues in the CDR3. CDR3 region: CASSPRVTEAFF. The DNA for the CDR3 is TGTGCCAGCAGTCCCAGGGTCACTGAAGCTTTCTTT.

This clone was observed a handful of times. Here the CDR3 DNA reads TGCGCCAGCAGCCAAGATGTGTTAACTAACTATGGCTACACCTTC. Protein: CASSQDVLTNYGYTF. The chain links TRBV4-3 to TRBJ1-2; no clear D. Germline-derived CDR1 and CDR2 are LGHNA and YSLEER. This CDR3 contains 15 residues. With 0 bases removed from V and 0 bases from J, the gap between germline ends came to 8 bases.

At least ten counts were recorded for this clone. The V gene is TRBV14, the J gene TRBJ2-7; D gene uncertain. With 6 bases removed from V and 3 bases from J, the gap between germline ends came to 6 bases. Germline values: CDR1 SGHDN, CDR2 FVKESK. The CDR3 is 11 amino acids. The CDR3 nucleotides read TGTGCCAGCAGTAATTACTACGAGCAGTACTTC. This gives the protein CASSNYYEQYF.

This chain's CDR3 is CASSTLGVPSTDTQYF. CDR3 nucleotides: TGTGCCAGCAGTACTCTAGGGGTCCCGAGCACAGATACGCAGTATTTT. The rearrangement joins TRBV6-6 to TRBJ2-3, with D possibly being TRBD1 (5 bases). V was clipped by 5 bases and J by 0 bases, with 15 bases between them. The CDR3 is 16 amino acids. Germline V gene data show CDR1 as MNHNY and CDR2 as SVGAGI (reference sequence).

V usage is TRBV6-5 and J usage is TRBJ1-2, with a possible D match to TRBD1 (6 bases). CDR1 is MNHEY, CDR2 SVGAGI, per germline. The CDR3 totals 15 residues. V was clipped by 5 bases and J by 0 bases, with 13 bases between them. The CDR3 DNA sequence: TGTGCCAGCAGTCGAGACAGGCGTTCTAACTATGGCTACACCTTC. It encodes CASSRDRRSNYGYTF.